The entry below describes one T cell receptor beta chain. Its target is not known. Here immunoSEQ multiplex PCR was the method, and the copy in TCRdb shows in-frame clones only, minus some. The sample has some 340,000 clones; about 86% are singletons. Germline CDR1 SGHRS, CDR2 YFSETQ. V dropped 4 bases and J dropped 8 bases, with 15 bases sitting between them. This CDR3 comprises 13 residues. As to treatment: around 19 received Ad26.COV2.S at low or high dose, single or two shots; about 5 received placebo; per-sample allocation not given. Vaccine and placebo recipients were sampled on day 63 after the first injection. The data are from a study of Ad26.COV2.S vaccination and SARS-CoV-2 variants. Study-wide results and limits: Comparable non-spike TCR breadth was observed in vaccine and placebo recipients.

This receptor was identified in a person aged 18-60 years who received the Ad26.COV2.S COVID-19 vaccine or a placebo. This chain connects TRBV5-1 to TRBJ1-1; possibly TRBD1 for D (5 bases). Sequences were derived from peripheral blood, sampled in a trial of Ad26.COV2.S vaccine versus placebo. The CDR3 nucleotides are TGCGCCAGCAGCCGGGGGGACTCCGACGAAGCTTTCTTT. Translation: CASSRGDSDEAFF.